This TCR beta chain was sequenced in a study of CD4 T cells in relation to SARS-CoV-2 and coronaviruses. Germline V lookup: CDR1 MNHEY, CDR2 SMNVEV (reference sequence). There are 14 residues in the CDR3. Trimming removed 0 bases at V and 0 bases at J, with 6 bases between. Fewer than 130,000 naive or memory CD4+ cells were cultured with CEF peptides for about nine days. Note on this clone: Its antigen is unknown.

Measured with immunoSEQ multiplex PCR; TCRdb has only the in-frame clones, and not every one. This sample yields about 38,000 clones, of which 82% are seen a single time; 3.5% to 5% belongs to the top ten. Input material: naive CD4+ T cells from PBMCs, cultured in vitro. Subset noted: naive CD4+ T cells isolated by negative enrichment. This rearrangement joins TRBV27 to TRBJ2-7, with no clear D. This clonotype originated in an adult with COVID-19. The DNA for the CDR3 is TGTGCCAGCAGTTTATCCCCCAGCTCCTACGAGCAGTACTTC. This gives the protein CASSLSPSSYEQYF.